The sequence of this T cell receptor beta chain was determined in a study of shared clonotypes between healthy human individuals. Comments on this clone: Antigen: not known.

This CDR3 has 20 residues. The junction had 16 bases not matched to a gene; V was cut back by 0 bases and J by 2 bases. CDR1 is LGHNA, CDR2 YNFKEQ, per germline. Here immunoSEQ multiplex PCR was the method, and the copy in TCRdb shows in-frame clones only, minus some. The data show 2 million to 2.5 million clones, less than 95% seen once. Study-level results: About 5% was the fraction of naive CD4 clonotypes found shared across several donors.

Sequences were obtained from naive CD4+ T cells from PBMCs. Noted subset: CD45RA+ positively selected. The chain couples TRBV4-2 to TRBJ1-1; TRBD1 aligns across 9 bases. The sequence was collected from a man younger than 35 in good health. Some clones in this sample may be carry-over from other donors' samples. CDR3 coding DNA: TGTGCCAGCAGCCAAGAAGCTCGGGCGGGACAGGGTGAATTCAACACTGAAGCTTTCTTT. Its translation: CASSQEARAGQGEFNTEAFF.